This T cell receptor (beta chain) was observed in a study of T cells after yellow fever vaccination. TCRdb re-analysed the 5' RACE reads in MiXCR, keeping a single row per CDR3 protein. The sample comprises under 200,000 distinct CDR3 sequences, about 11% of which are singletons, and 35% to 40% rests with the top ten. The input for sequencing was CD8+ T cells sorted from PBMCs, taken 15 days after the yellow fever booster vaccination. The sequence was collected from a man aged 18 to 35 who received the YFV17D yellow fever vaccine.

The CDR3 spells CASSQDDRATYNEQFF. CDR3 DNA sequence: TGCGCCAGCAGCCAAGATGATCGGGCCACCTACAATGAGCAGTTCTTC. The chain is built from TRBV4-1 and TRBJ2-1; no clear D. The CDR3 has 16 amino acids. The V end was cut by 0 bases, the J end by 2 bases, with 11 bases between. CDR1 and CDR2 from the germline V gene are MGHRA and YSYEKL.